The rows below give T cell receptor beta chains drawn from one sample of a study of T cell responses to AZD1222 COVID-19 vaccine. TCRdb keeps only in-frame clones here, not all; method: immunoSEQ multiplex PCR. Of roughly 140,000 clones detected, over 80% appear once; the ten largest clones hold approximately 3%. The sequencing here drew on peripheral blood, taken on day 0 of MenACWY control vaccination. Receptor source: an adult in good health. CDR3s include the opening cysteine and the closing phenylalanine or tryptophan.

J: TRBJ2-7
V: TRBV3-1/TRBV3-2
length: 15
CDR3: CASSEREQKSYEQYF

J: TRBJ1-5
V: TRBV2
length: 13
CDR3: CASSERGYQPQHF

J: TRBJ2-7
V: TRBV7-6
length: 11
CDR3: CASSPGAEQYF

J: TRBJ2-6
V: TRBV5-6
length: 16
CDR3: CASSRGLAVGANVLTF

J: TRBJ1-6
V: TRBV25-1
length: 12
CDR3: CASTTGNSPLHF

J: TRBJ1-1
V: TRBV6-2/TRBV6-3
length: 13
CDR3: CASSFSENTEAFF

J: TRBJ1-5
V: TRBV18
length: 15
CDR3: CASSRGQTDNQPQHF

J: TRBJ1-1
V: TRBV12-3/TRBV12-4
length: 13
CDR3: CASSFSGYTEAFF

J: TRBJ1-2
V: TRBV4-1
length: 15
CDR3: CASSQDLPGAYGYTF

J: TRBJ2-3
V: TRBV4-1
length: 14
CDR3: CASSLGHFTDTQYF

J: TRBJ1-1
V: TRBV11-2
length: 17
CDR3: CASSLLAPRGKNTEAFF

J: TRBJ2-2
V: TRBV19
length: 14
CDR3: CASSIVLNTGELFF

J: TRBJ1-2
V: TRBV19
length: 17
CDR3: CASSIIQTGRINYGYTF

J: TRBJ1-2
V: TRBV5-5
length: 15
CDR3: CASSLVEGATYGYTF

J: TRBJ1-4
V: TRBV7-3
length: 14
CDR3: CASSPGGTNEKLFF

J: TRBJ1-5
V: TRBV4-2
length: 16
CDR3: CASSPGQGPGNQPQHF

J: TRBJ1-2
V: TRBV25-1
length: 13
CDR3: CASADRGFYGYTF

J: TRBJ1-3
V: TRBV18
length: 15
CDR3: CASSPRKDTGNTIYF

J: TRBJ2-7
V: TRBV6-5
length: 15
CDR3: CASKQGVGQGVTQYF

J: TRBJ1-4
V: TRBV7-9
length: 14
CDR3: CASRGQETNEKLFF

J: TRBJ2-1
V: TRBV9
length: 16
CDR3: CASSVAAGGFSNEQFF

J: TRBJ2-7
V: TRBV16
length: 15
CDR3: CASSRGSRERGEQYF

J: TRBJ2-1
V: TRBV4-1
length: 17
CDR3: CASSPQSGLAGDHEQFF

J: TRBJ2-5
V: TRBV6-6
length: 15
CDR3: CASSWGTAGEETQYF

J: TRBJ2-7
V: TRBV2
length: 12
CDR3: CASKGQTYEQYF

J: TRBJ2-5
V: TRBV4-2
length: 17
CDR3: CASSQALLRGVQGTQYF

J: TRBJ1-2
V: TRBV19
length: 16
CDR3: CASSRTSRGQDYGYTF

J: TRBJ2-6
V: TRBV12-5
length: 17
CDR3: CASGLEGYSSGANVLTF

J: TRBJ1-1
V: TRBV6-1
length: 14
CDR3: CASSEAQPNTEAFF

J: TRBJ2-3
V: TRBV25-1
length: 16
CDR3: CASSEWGQGMADTQYF

J: TRBJ2-2
V: TRBV19
length: 14
CDR3: CASSSTWGSGELFF

J: TRBJ1-6
V: TRBV6-1
length: 15
CDR3: CASSERREGFSPLHF

J: TRBJ1-4
V: TRBV4-1
length: 14
CDR3: CASSRTGANEKLFF

J: TRBJ2-7
V: TRBV7-8
length: 16
CDR3: CASSLAPQGGRSEQYF

J: TRBJ2-2
V: TRBV14
length: 13
CDR3: CASSGNIRGELFF

J: TRBJ2-5
V: TRBV15
length: 14
CDR3: CATSSRGGRETQYF

J: TRBJ2-5
V: TRBV5-1
length: 15
CDR3: CASSYGLPSQETQYF

J: TRBJ1-4
V: TRBV19
length: 17
CDR3: CASKVPQAGATNEKLFF

J: TRBJ2-2
V: TRBV18
length: 15
CDR3: CASSPTGANTGELFF

J: TRBJ2-7
V: TRBV14
length: 15
CDR3: CASSQFETAYPEQYF

J: TRBJ1-1
V: TRBV7-2
length: 13
CDR3: CASSQGMNTEAFF

J: TRBJ2-7
V: TRBV13
length: 13
CDR3: CASSPRDFYEQYF

J: TRBJ1-2
V: TRBV5-6
length: 13
CDR3: CASSVWKGYGYTF